The 8 T cell receptor beta chains presented below share a single source sample, sequenced in a study of tumor-infiltrating lymphocytes in primary liver carcinoma. Using a constant-region primer together with ProtoScript II reverse transcriptase, TCR beta cDNA was made from around 500 ng of total RNA. Three rounds of nested multiplex PCR with slightly modified ARM-PCR produced TCR beta libraries. The two initial PCR rounds, approximately 10 cycles each, used TRBV1-TRBV30 forward and C-beta reverse primers. TCRdb used MiXCR to reprocess the multiplex PCR reads, holding one entry per CDR3 protein. The sample yields 95,000 to 100,000 distinct CDR3 sequences, about 70% seen once. It was from roughly 20-30 mg of unsorted bulk tissue that RNA and DNA were co-extracted. The sequenced sample consisted of liver tumor tissue from sampling region 2. Subset described: tumor region T2, inferior pole. The receptors come from a woman in her sixties or seventies with primary liver carcinoma and hepatitis B virus infection.

This clonotype was detected once. The junction departs from the called germline gene at one end, perhaps through a read error. This chain joins TRBV4-2 and TRBJ2-7; 7 nucleotides agree with TRBD1. Germline assignment: CDR1 LGHNA and CDR2 YNFKEQ. The length of the CDR3 is 15 residues. The CDR3 sequence: CASSQDLAGGGPTEF. The CDR3 nucleotides read TGTGCAAGCAGCCAAGATCTGGCAGGGGGTGGGCCTACGGAATTC.

The J gene is TRBJ1-1, the V gene TRBV11-3; weak D call: TRBD1 (6 bases). Germline values: CDR1 SGHNT, CDR2 YENEEA. The CDR3 consists of 14 residues. V gave up 1 base and J gave up 4 bases, with 10 bases separating them. This chain's CDR3 is CASSLAGAGTEAFF. CDR3 nucleotides: TGTGCCAGCAGCTTAGCGGGGGCAGGCACTGAAGCTTTCTTT.

Only one count was recorded for this clonotype. A much larger clonotype is one base distant, so this may be a read error. The DNA of the CDR3 is TGTGCCAGCGCTTCCCGACGGGACCCCCAAGAGACCCAGTACTTC. Its protein is CASASRRDPQETQYF. The V and J genes are TRBV28 and TRBJ2-5; the D call may be TRBD1 or TRBD2 (5 bases each). CDR1 MDHEN and CDR2 SYDVKM come from the germline V gene. Trimming stripped 8 bases from V and 1 base from J, with 17 bases between. The CDR3 has 15 amino acids.

This clonotype was recorded at least ten times. The rearrangement uses TRBV29-1 and TRBJ2-3; 7 bases align to TRBD2. From germline, CDR1 is SQVTM and CDR2 ANQGSEA. Losses at the gene ends were 7 bases for V and 5 bases for J; bases not matched to a gene: 6. This CDR3 is built from 12 residues. CDR3 sequence (DNA): TGCAGCGCTAGCGGCCTGGGAGATACGCAGTATTTT. Protein: CSASGLGDTQYF.

This clonotype came up many times. The J gene is TRBJ2-2, the V gene TRBV10-1; D remains unclear. CDR1 is WNHNN, CDR2 SYGVQD, per germline (reference sequence). V was clipped by 2 bases and J by 8 bases, with 9 bases between them. CDR3 length: 13 amino acids. CDR3 region: CASSEVLSGELFF. As DNA, the CDR3 is TGCGCCAGCAGTGAGGTTCTATCGGGGGAGCTGTTTTTT.

The rearrangement links TRBV11-2 to TRBJ1-6, with TRBD1 as a possible D gene (6 bases). Germline assignment: CDR1 SGHAT and CDR2 FQNNGV. CDR3 length: 15 residues. Trimming cost V 7 bases and J 10 bases, with 20 bases left between them. The CDR3 DNA reads as TGTGCCAGCATCTCCGTCGGGACACGGGAATCACCCCTCCACTTT. It yields the protein CASISVGTRESPLHF.

The chain employs TRBV5-5 and TRBJ1-5; D may be TRBD1 (6 bases). Trimming shortened V by 10 bases and J by 2 bases, and 16 bases separated the two germline ends. The CDR3 sequence is 14 residues long. In germline, CDR1 is SGHKS, CDR2 YYEKEE (reference sequence). DNA of the CDR3: TGTGCCGGCATCTTAGCAGGGGGCAATCAGCCCCAGCATTTT. Translating gives CAGILAGGNQPQHF.

The chain carries TRBV11-2 and TRBJ2-1; a possible D gene is TRBD1 (6 bases). V lost 8 bases, J lost 7 bases, and 15 bases lay in between. The CDR3 extends over 13 amino acids. Germline V gene sequence: CDR1 SGHAT, CDR2 FQNNGV. The CDR3 loop reads CASLQGTGNEQFF. The CDR3 DNA reads as TGTGCCAGCTTACAGGGTACAGGGAATGAGCAGTTCTTC.